A single sample gave rise to the 17 T cell receptor beta chains below, sequenced in a study of blood T cells in healthy people across ages. Through a sample-barcoded 5' primer and a J-beta primer mix, a second PCR was run for roughly 7 to 12 cycles. TCRdb re-derived calls from the 5' RACE reads in MiXCR, one entry per CDR3 protein. The table shows some 1.5 million distinct CDR3 sequences, with about 28% occurring only once. The sample consisted of blood. These receptors all stem from a woman between 25 and 40 years old in good health.

This clonotype turned up a few times. This chain links TRBV4-3 with TRBJ1-1; D uncertain. Germline loops: CDR1 LGHNA, CDR2 YSLEER. This CDR3 spans 14 amino acids. Trimming took 0 bases from V and 6 from J, leaving 11 bases between them. The CDR3 loop reads CASSQDGQSSEAFF. In DNA form, the CDR3 reads TGCGCCAGCAGCCAAGATGGGCAGAGCTCTGAAGCTTTCTTT.

This clonotype was observed many times. The CDR3 nucleotides are TGTGCCAGCAGTTCGCCGCCGGATACGCAGTATTTT. This codes for CASSSPPDTQYF. The V call is TRBV7-2, the J call TRBJ2-3; no clear D gene. The CDR3 extends over 12 amino acids. Trimming removed 6 bases at V and 6 bases at J, with 10 bases between. Germline CDR1 is SGHTA and CDR2 is FQGNSA.

This clonotype was seen more than once but under ten times. V is TRBV7-2 and J is TRBJ2-7; a possible D gene is TRBD2 (5 bases). Trimming stripped 0 bases from V and 4 bases from J, with 7 bases between. Per the germline V gene, CDR1 is SGHTA and CDR2 is FQGNSA. This CDR3 has 13 residues. CDR3 region: CASSLAREYEQYF. CDR3 DNA sequence: TGTGCCAGCAGCTTAGCGAGGGAGTACGAGCAGTACTTC.

Concerning this clonotype: A single base separates this from a much larger clone, so it may be a read error. The conserved phenylalanine or tryptophan is not found at the CDR3 terminus, so this likely reflects a read error. The genes are TRBV10-1 and TRBJ2-5, with 10 bases that match TRBD2. The germline CDR1 and CDR2 sequences are WNHNN and SYGVQD (reference sequence). The CDR3 spans 16 residues. With 3 bases clipped from V and 4 bases from J, the junction kept 8 bases outside the gene matches. The CDR3 coding sequence is TGCGCCAGCAGTGATAGCCTAGCGGGGGATGGAGAGACCCAGTACTGC. As protein: CASSDSLAGDGETQYC.

This chain connects TRBV18 to TRBJ1-1; D possibly corresponds to TRBD1 (6 bases). The CDR3 runs to 12 residues. The germline V and J ends were trimmed by 3 bases and 8 bases, with 10 bases remaining between them. Germline V gene lookup returns CDR1 KGHSH and CDR2 LQKENI. The CDR3 nucleotides are TGTGCCAGCTCACCGGACAGCCTAGAAGCTTTCTTT. Protein sequence: CASSPDSLEAFF.

There are a few counts of this clonotype. V is TRBV20-1 and J is TRBJ1-5; a weak D match, TRBD1 (6 bases). Germline assignment: CDR1 DFQATT and CDR2 SNEGSKA (reference sequence). V was clipped by 0 bases and J by 7 bases, with 16 bases between them. This CDR3 has 15 amino acids. CDR3 residues: CSARDHAGARQPQHF. The CDR3 nucleotides read TGCAGTGCTAGAGATCACGCGGGGGCAAGGCAGCCCCAGCATTTT.

The chain joins TRBV18 to TRBJ1-4; D not resolved. V was pared by 3 bases and J by 8 bases, with 16 bases between. The CDR3 has 15 amino acids. In germline, CDR1 is KGHSH, CDR2 LQKENI. The CDR3 nucleotides read TGTGCCAGCTCACCCTCTGGAGGGATTCGGGAAAAACTGTTTTTT. Protein: CASSPSGGIREKLFF.

There are a few counts of this clonotype. V and J are TRBV11-2 and TRBJ2-1; either TRBD1 or TRBD2 may fit D (7 bases each). V lost 5 bases to trimming and J lost 0 bases, with 14 bases between them. Germline values: CDR1 SGHAT, CDR2 FQNNGV. CDR3 size: 16 residues. The CDR3 here is CASSTSGTVSYNEQFF. The CDR3 DNA follows: TGTGCCAGCAGCACAAGCGGGACAGTCTCCTACAATGAGCAGTTCTTC.

This clonotype was detected many times. The genes are TRBV29-1 and TRBJ2-1, with TRBD1 matching 9 bases. Germline CDR1 SQVTM, CDR2 ANQGSEA. The J segment lost 2 bases and the V segment lost 4 bases, leaving 9 bases of the junction unmatched. The CDR3 spans 16 residues. The CDR3 protein is CSVGLRDRATYNEQFF. The CDR3 region has the DNA TGCAGCGTTGGGCTTCGGGACAGGGCCACCTACAATGAGCAGTTCTTC.

This clonotype was detected a few times. The CDR3 DNA follows: TGTGCCAGCAGCTTAGTGGCGGTCAGCTCCTACAATGAGCAGTTCTTC. Encoded protein: CASSLVAVSSYNEQFF. This chain connects TRBV7-2 to TRBJ2-1; D call uncertain. The CDR3 spans 16 residues. From germline, CDR1 is SGHTA and CDR2 FQGNSA. V lost 1 base and J 0 bases, leaving 10 bases between the germline ends.

In this sample, this clonotype turned up a few times. This chain uses TRBV2 with TRBJ2-5; D unclear. This CDR3 has 12 amino acids. Between the trimmed V and J ends, which lost 7 bases and 1 base, there was a span of 7 bases. Looked up from germline, CDR1 is SNHLY and CDR2 is FYNNEI. The CDR3 nucleotides are TGTGCCAGCACCAGAATCCAAGAGACCCAGTACTTC. It translates to CASTRIQETQYF.

The CDR3 region is CASSEDIRGTYEQYF. The CDR3 nucleotides read TGTGCCAGCAGTGAAGACATCCGCGGTACCTACGAGCAGTACTTC. The chain uses TRBV6-1 and TRBJ2-7; the D is unclear. CDR3 size: 15 residues. Trimming took 1 base from V and 2 from J, leaving 12 bases between them. Germline values: CDR1 MNHNS, CDR2 SASEGT.

Details on this clonotype: Since a much larger clone is just one base distant, this may be a read error. The rearrangement links TRBV6-1 to TRBJ2-1; D is unresolved. This CDR3 spans 14 amino acids. Trimming shortened V by 6 bases and J by 8 bases, and 17 bases separated the two germline ends. Per the germline V gene, CDR1 is MNHNS and CDR2 is SASEGT. This CDR3 reads CASSLTLSIYEQFF. CDR3 nucleotides: TGTGCCAGCAGCCTTACCTTATCTATCTATGAGCAGTTCTTC.

The chain links TRBV20-1 to TRBJ2-7; 10 bases fit TRBD2. Losses at the gene ends were 0 bases for V and 7 bases for J; bases not matched to a gene: 9. This CDR3 is 15 amino acids long. Germline assignment: CDR1 DFQATT and CDR2 SNEGSKA (reference sequence). The CDR3 loop reads CSARDFSGGNNEQYF. DNA for the CDR3: TGCAGTGCTAGAGATTTTAGCGGGGGGAACAATGAGCAGTACTTC.

The rearrangement uses TRBV6-6 and TRBJ2-1; D might be TRBD1 (5 bases). This CDR3 spans 15 amino acids. Germline V lookup: CDR1 MNHNY, CDR2 SVGAGI (reference sequence). The germline V and J ends were trimmed by 6 bases and 9 bases, with 21 bases remaining between them. The CDR3 bases are TGTGCCAGCAGCTCTGGGCAGGGAATCGTCGGTGAGCAGTTCTTC. It encodes CASSSGQGIVGEQFF.

The chain carries TRBV7-9 and TRBJ2-3; 11 positions match TRBD2. The length of the CDR3 is 15 residues. V shed 4 bases, J shed 2 bases, and the junction held 2 bases outside the gene matches. Germline CDR1 and CDR2: SEHNR and FQNEAQ (reference sequence). CDR3 residues: CASSSSGRLTDTQYF. CDR3 nucleotide sequence: TGTGCCAGCAGCTCTAGCGGGAGGCTCACAGATACGCAGTATTTT.

This clonotype was found many times. The chain recombines TRBV20-1 with TRBJ2-5; D is unclear. The length of the CDR3 is 14 residues. Germline V gene lookup returns CDR1 DFQATT and CDR2 SNEGSKA (reference sequence). Trimming pared 5 bases from V and 5 bases from J, leaving 18 bases between. The CDR3 loop is CSAPAAPSEETQYF. In DNA, the CDR3 is TGCAGTGCTCCCGCAGCTCCCTCGGAGGAGACCCAGTACTTC.